This T cell receptor beta chain is drawn from a study of blood T cell repertoires in COVID-19. Overall study context: From the United States, Italy and Spain came samples of acute and convalescent COVID-19. Sources were T cells, B-cell-depleted T cells, or PBMCs; the material itself was cDNA or gDNA.

Methods used by the authors: Using reference gene primer amplification, nucleated cell counts were estimated. Measured with immunoSEQ multiplex PCR; TCRdb has only the in-frame clones, and not every one. Clone size and the V and J calls come from that table; the DNA yielded D and trimming. The table has 170,000 or so clones, around 90% seen once; the top ten hold less than 3%. CDR3 length: 14 amino acids. Germline CDR1 SNHLY, CDR2 FYNNEI. The V gene end was trimmed by 0 bases and the J gene end by 6 bases; junction bases not matched to a gene: 4. This sequence originates from a man between 35 and 55 years old with active or convalescent COVID-19. Sequencing input: peripheral blood. The V call is TRBV2, the J call TRBJ1-1, with 7 bases matching TRBD1. The CDR3 coding sequence is TGTGCCAGCAGTGAAGCGCCCAGGGGGGCTGAAGCTTTCTTT. Translation: CASSEAPRGAEAFF.